This TCR beta chain is from a study of metastatic and nonmetastatic thyroid tumors. The wider study: The study looked at repertoires side by side in blood and in tumor or nodule tissue from malignant and benign thyroid patients. Study outcomes and limitations: Malignant tumors reportedly showed significantly higher TCR beta diversity than benign nodules in both blood and tumor.

Per the authors' pipeline: A classifier of distant metastasis in papillary thyroid cancer was built from CDR3 differences (across clinicopathological groups). TCRdb re-analyzed the PCR reads using MiXCR. The V and J calls were determined by TCRdb, not by the authors. The sample lists approximately 37,000 clones; roughly 22% were seen once. The CDR3 runs to 11 residues. Per germline, CDR1 MDHEN and CDR2 SYDVKM. V lost 2 bases to trimming and J lost 9 bases, with 8 bases between them. Worth noting for this clone: Its antigen is still unknown.

Each patient came to thyroid surgery without any prior treatment (of any kind). Source material: tumor tissue. The clonotype originates from a male donor with papillary thyroid cancer or a benign thyroid nodule (not recorded which). Some clones in this sample may be carry-over from other donors' samples. The chain employs TRBV28 and TRBJ2-7; D is ambiguous. CDR3 in DNA: TGTGCCAGCAGTTTAAGTCCGGTGCAGTACTTC. This codes for CASSLSPVQYF.